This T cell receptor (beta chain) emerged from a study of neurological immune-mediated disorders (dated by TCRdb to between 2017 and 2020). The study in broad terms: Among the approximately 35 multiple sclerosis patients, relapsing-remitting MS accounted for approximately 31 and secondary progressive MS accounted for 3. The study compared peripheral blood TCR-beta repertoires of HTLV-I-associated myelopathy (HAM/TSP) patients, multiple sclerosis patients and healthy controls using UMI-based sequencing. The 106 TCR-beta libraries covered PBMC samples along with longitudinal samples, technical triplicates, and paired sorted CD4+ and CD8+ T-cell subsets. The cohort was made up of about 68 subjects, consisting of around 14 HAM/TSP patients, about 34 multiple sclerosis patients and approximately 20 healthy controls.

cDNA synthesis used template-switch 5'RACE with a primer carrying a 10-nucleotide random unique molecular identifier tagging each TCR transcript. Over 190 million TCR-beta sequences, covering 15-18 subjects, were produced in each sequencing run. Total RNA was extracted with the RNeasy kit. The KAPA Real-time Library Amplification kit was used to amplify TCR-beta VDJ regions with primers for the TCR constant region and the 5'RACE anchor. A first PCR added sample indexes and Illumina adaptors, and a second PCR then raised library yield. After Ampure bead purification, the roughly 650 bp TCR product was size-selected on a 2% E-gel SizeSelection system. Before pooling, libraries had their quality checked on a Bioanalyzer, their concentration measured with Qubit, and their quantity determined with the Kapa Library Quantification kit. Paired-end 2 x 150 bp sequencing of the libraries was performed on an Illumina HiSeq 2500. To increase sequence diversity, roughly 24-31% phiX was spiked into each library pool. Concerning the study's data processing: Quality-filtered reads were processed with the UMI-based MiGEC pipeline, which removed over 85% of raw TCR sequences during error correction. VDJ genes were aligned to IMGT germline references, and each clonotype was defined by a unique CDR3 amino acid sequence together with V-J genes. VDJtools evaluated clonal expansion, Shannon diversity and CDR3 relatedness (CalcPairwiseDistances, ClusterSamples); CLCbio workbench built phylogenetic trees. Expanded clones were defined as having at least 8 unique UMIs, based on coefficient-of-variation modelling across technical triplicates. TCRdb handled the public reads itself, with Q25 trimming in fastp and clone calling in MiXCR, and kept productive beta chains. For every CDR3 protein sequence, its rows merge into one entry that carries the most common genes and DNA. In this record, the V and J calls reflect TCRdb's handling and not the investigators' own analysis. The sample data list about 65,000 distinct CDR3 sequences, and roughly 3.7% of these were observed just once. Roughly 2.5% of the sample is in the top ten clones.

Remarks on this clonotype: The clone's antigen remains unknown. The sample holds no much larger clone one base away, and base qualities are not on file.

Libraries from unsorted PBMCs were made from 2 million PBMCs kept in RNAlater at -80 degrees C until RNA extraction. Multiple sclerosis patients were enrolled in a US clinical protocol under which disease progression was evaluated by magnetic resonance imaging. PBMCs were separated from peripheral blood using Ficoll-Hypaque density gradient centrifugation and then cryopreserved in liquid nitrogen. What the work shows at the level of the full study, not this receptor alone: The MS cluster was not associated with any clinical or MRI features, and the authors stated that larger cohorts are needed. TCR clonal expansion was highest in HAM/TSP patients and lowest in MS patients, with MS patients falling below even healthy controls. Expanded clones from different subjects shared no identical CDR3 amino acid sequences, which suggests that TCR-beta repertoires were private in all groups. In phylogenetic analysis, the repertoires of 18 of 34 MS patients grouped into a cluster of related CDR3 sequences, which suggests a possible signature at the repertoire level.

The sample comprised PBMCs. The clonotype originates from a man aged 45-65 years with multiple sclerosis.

The CDR3 protein: CASSLWGSEQYV. The sequenced DNA: TGTGCCAGCAGTTTATGGGGCTCCGAGCAGTACGTC. The sequence links TRBV28 to TRBJ2-7; the D gene is unclear. For CDR1 and CDR2, the germline V gene lists MDHEN and SYDVKM. From cysteine to valine, the CDR3 is 12 amino acids long. CDR3 DNA only is kept here, 36 bases in frame from base 1. Relative to germline, V is 0 bases shorter and J is 6 bases shorter, with 6 bases between their ends.